The 10 T cell receptor beta chains reported below all come from one sample, sequenced in a study of cytomegalovirus exposure and HLA in healthy donors (TCRdb year 2017). Preparation of the library involved the immunoSEQ multiplex PCR assay. TCRdb's version of the immuneACCESS table is confined to in-frame rearrangements and falls short of the full clone set. An unresolved V gene accounts for under half of the shortfall where checked; the remainder is of unknown origin. Across this sample there are 300,000 to 400,000 clones, with around 90% seen only once. The ten largest clones represent around 0.88% of the sample. Sequenced material: PBMCs. These receptors were obtained from a man under 40 in good health and CMV-seronegative.

The chain couples TRBV5-6 to TRBJ1-5, with D unresolved. Trimming removed 4 bases from V and 2 bases from J, with 16 bases in between. This CDR3 is built from 16 residues. Germline assignment: CDR1 SGHDT and CDR2 YYEEEE. The CDR3 sequence: CASSPSGGMGNQPQHF. The CDR3 DNA reads as TGTGCCAGCAGCCCTAGTGGAGGGATGGGCAATCAGCCCCAGCATTTT.

This clone was seen a single time. V usage is TRBV15 and J usage is TRBJ2-7; TRBD1 matches at 8 bases. There are 13 residues in the CDR3. J was trimmed by 4 bases and V by 3 bases; bases with no gene match: 2. Germline CDR1 reads LNHNV; CDR2 reads YYDKDF (reference sequence). The CDR3 DNA follows: TGTGCCACCAGCAGCGACAGGGGTTACGAGCAGTACTTC. Protein product: CATSSDRGYEQYF.

This chain connects TRBV4-1 to TRBJ1-1, with 8 bases fitting TRBD1. The V gene's germline CDR1 is MGHRA and CDR2 YSYEKL. V was clipped by 4 bases and J by 4 bases; unmatched bases: 14. CDR3 length: 17 residues. The CDR3 DNA reads TGCGCCAGCAGCCCAAAGGGGCAGGGGGCGTACGGCACTGAAGCTTTCTTT. It translates to CASSPKGQGAYGTEAFF.

The gene calls are TRBV5-6 and TRBJ1-3; 9 bases match TRBD1. Germline V gene sequence: CDR1 SGHDT, CDR2 YYEEEE. V lost 3 bases to trimming and J lost 8 bases; unmatched junction nucleotides: 6. The CDR3 has 14 residues. CDR3 DNA sequence: TGTGCCAGCAGCTCCGGACAGGGGCTGTACACCATATATTTT. It codes for CASSSGQGLYTIYF.

V is TRBV11-2 and J is TRBJ2-7; 7 bases are shared with TRBD1. V was clipped by 3 bases and J by 0 bases; unmatched bases: 5. CDR1 and CDR2 (germline): SGHAT, FQNNGV. The CDR3 is made up of 15 amino acids. CDR3 residues: CASSFGQADSYEQYF. The CDR3 DNA reads TGTGCCAGCAGCTTCGGACAGGCCGACTCCTACGAGCAGTACTTC.

The chain carries TRBV2 and TRBJ1-5; 8 bases are a match to TRBD1. In germline, CDR1 is SNHLY, CDR2 FYNNEI. Trimming cost V 6 bases and J 5 bases; bases outside gene matches: 6. This CDR3 is built from 14 residues. The CDR3 DNA reads TGTGCCAGCAGCAGGGGGCGACCTGATCAGCCCCAGCATTTT. Translation: CASSRGRPDQPQHF.

This chain joins TRBV5-1 and TRBJ1-4, with D possibly matching TRBD1 (5 bases). CDR3 length: 17 amino acids. V lost 0 bases, J lost 7 bases, and 19 bases lay in between. Germline CDR1 is SGHRS and CDR2 is YFSETQ. CDR3 bases: TGCGCCAGCAGCTTGGCTGGGGGACTCCGGGGCATTGAAAAACTGTTTTTT. This gives the protein CASSLAGGLRGIEKLFF. Together with reference TRBV5-1 and TRBJ1-4, the CDR3 gives the full variable domain: KAGVTQTPRYLIKTRGQQVTLSCSPISGHRSVSWYQQTPGQGLQFLFEYFSETQRNKGNFPGRFSGRQFSNSRSEMNVSTLELGDSALYLCASSLAGGLRGIEKLFFGSGTQLSVL.

J is TRBJ1-5 and V is TRBV5-5, with D maybe TRBD1 (5 bases). CDR1 SGHKS and CDR2 YYEKEE come from the germline V gene (reference sequence). The CDR3 is made up of 17 amino acids. Trimming stripped 0 bases from V and 0 bases from J, with 13 bases between. The CDR3 protein is CASSLGRDSVSNQPQHF. CDR3 sequence (DNA): TGTGCCAGCAGCTTGGGCCGGGACTCAGTTAGCAATCAGCCCCAGCATTTT.

The rearrangement uses TRBV10-3 and TRBJ2-7, with 12 bases lining up with TRBD2. Unmatched junction bases numbered 6, after V lost 6 bases and J lost 3 bases. Per germline, CDR1 ENHRY and CDR2 SYGVKD. The CDR3 contains 15 residues. The CDR3 DNA sequence: TGTGCCATCAGGACTAGCGGGGGTGACGACTACGAGCAGTACTTC. Translating gives CAIRTSGGDDYEQYF.

This clone was seen a single time. The rearrangement uses TRBV5-1 and TRBJ2-5; 8 bases line up with TRBD2. Losses at the gene ends were 7 bases for V and 5 bases for J; bases not matched to a gene: 16. CDR1 SGHRS and CDR2 YFSETQ come from the germline V gene. There are 16 residues in the CDR3. The CDR3 nucleotides read TGCGCCAGCGGGGCGGGTAGCGGGGAGAGCTTGGAGACCCAGTACTTC. Protein: CASGAGSGESLETQYF.